One and the same sample provided the 11 T cell receptor beta chains below, sequenced in a study of CD8 T cells in ankylosing spondylitis. Whole-study results and caveats: Characteristic, it appeared, of ankylosing spondylitis blood was a TCR beta motif of fewer than 10 highly homologous variants.

No antigens are known for them. TCRdb itself ran the 5' RACE reads through MiXCR, one entry per CDR3 protein. The sample contains 700,000 to 1,000,000 distinct CDR3 sequences, around 11% of which appear only once. The specimen was blood, either unsorted or a sorted T cell fraction (not recorded which). These receptors were collected from a male donor with ankylosing spondylitis.

This clonotype was found a few times. The germline gene is not matched at one end of the junction; a read error may be the cause. The chain couples TRBV10-3 to TRBJ2-7; perhaps TRBD1 as D (6 bases). The CDR3 runs 11 residues. Germline CDR1 and CDR2: ENHRY and SYGVKD. CDR3: CAVRGFDEQYF. DNA for the CDR3: TGTGCCGTCAGGGGTTTCGACGAGCAGTACTTC.

This clonotype was observed many times. V and J are TRBV6-5 and TRBJ2-1; tentative D call: TRBD1 (5 bases). Trimming took 6 bases from V and 10 from J, leaving 13 bases between them. This CDR3 spans 12 amino acids. CDR1 is MNHEY, CDR2 SVGAGI, per germline. This chain's CDR3 is CASSTMNREQFF. The CDR3 DNA follows: TGTGCCAGCAGCACTATGAACAGGGAGCAGTTCTTC.

The chain recombines TRBV9 with TRBJ2-2; a weak D match, TRBD1 (6 bases). Germline assignment: CDR1 SGDLS and CDR2 YYNGEE. This CDR3 contains 15 residues. V lost 5 bases and J 0 bases, leaving 11 bases between the germline ends. The CDR3 sequence is CASRRDTANTGELFF. CDR3 coding DNA: TGTGCCAGCAGGAGGGACACGGCGAACACCGGGGAGCTGTTTTTT.

This clonotype occurred a few times. The CDR3 loop reads CASSFGGSPYEQYF. In DNA form, the CDR3 reads TGCGCCAGCAGCTTCGGGGGCTCCCCCTACGAGCAGTACTTC. The chain links TRBV5-1 to TRBJ2-7; D is possibly TRBD1 or TRBD2 (6 bases each). Germline CDR1 is SGHRS and CDR2 is YFSETQ. Trimming shortened V by 2 bases and J by 2 bases, and 11 bases separated the two germline ends. The CDR3 is 14 residues long.

The gene calls are TRBV7-2 and TRBJ2-2, with D maybe TRBD2 (5 bases). The CDR3 runs 15 residues. The V and J ends lost 2 bases and 5 bases respectively, with 12 bases between them. CDR1 and CDR2 from the germline V gene are SGHTA and FQGNSA. In nucleotides, the CDR3 is TGTGCCAGCAGCTTACGAGGGTATCGGACCGGGGAGCTGTTTTTT. It yields the protein CASSLRGYRTGELFF.

The rearrangement links TRBV21-1 to TRBJ2-7; TRBD1 is the table's D call, not checked against the DNA. TRBV21-1 is classified as a pseudogene. This CDR3 has 16 residues. The CDR3 coding sequence is TGTGCCAGCACTCTTAAGGTCCACAGGGCCGTTTTCGAGCAGTACTTC. This encodes CASTLKVHRAVFEQYF.

This clonotype has ten or more counts. The chain is built from TRBV20-1 and TRBJ1-2, with no clear D. The germline V and J ends were trimmed by 5 bases and 0 bases, with 10 bases remaining between them. Germline V gene sequence: CDR1 DFQATT, CDR2 SNEGSKA (reference sequence). The CDR3 runs to 13 residues. The CDR3 DNA is TGCAGTGCTCCCGAGGAAGCTAACTATGGCTACACCTTC. It specifies CSAPEEANYGYTF.

This clonotype was seen only a few times. This rearrangement joins TRBV20-1 to TRBJ1-1, with 8 bases that match TRBD1. Trimming took 6 bases from V and 5 from J; bases not matched to a gene: 8. The CDR3 consists of 13 residues. The germline V gene encodes CDR1 DFQATT and CDR2 SNEGSKA (reference sequence). Written as DNA, the CDR3 is TGCAGTGCGAGTGACAGGGGACGGACTGAAGCTTTCTTT. Its protein product is CSASDRGRTEAFF.

In this sample, this clonotype turned up many times. The V gene is TRBV7-9, the J gene TRBJ2-1, with D tentatively TRBD1 (5 bases). CDR3 size: 12 residues. Germline assignment: CDR1 SEHNR and CDR2 FQNEAQ (reference sequence). Trimming stripped 5 bases from V and 8 bases from J, with 10 bases between. The CDR3 bases are TGTGCCAGCAGCCCTAGGGGTCATGAGCAGTTCTTC. Translating gives CASSPRGHEQFF.

The chain's CDR3 is CASRSPGTSSTIYF. Here the CDR3 DNA reads TGTGCCAGCAGGTCCCCCGGGACCAGCAGCACCATATATTTT. The genes are TRBV6-1 and TRBJ1-3; D might be TRBD1 (5 bases). The CDR3 is 14 amino acids. V was trimmed by 6 bases and J by 9 bases, leaving 18 bases between them. Germline V gene lookup returns CDR1 MNHNS and CDR2 SASEGT.

This clonotype was counted a single time. The chain employs TRBV6-2 or TRBV6-3 and TRBJ2-3; D is unclear. The germline V gene encodes CDR1 MNHEY and CDR2 SVGEGT. The CDR3 sequence is 12 residues long. Trimming shortened V by 6 bases and J by 2 bases, and 6 bases separated the two germline ends. CDR3 region: CASRNPTDTQYF. The CDR3 DNA is TGTGCCAGCAGAAACCCCACAGATACGCAGTATTTT.